The rows below give T cell receptor beta chains drawn from one sample of a study of T cells in localized non-small cell lung cancer. The data were produced by immunoSEQ multiplex PCR, yet TCRdb's version contains in-frame clones alone and is incomplete. The sample yields over 55,000 clones, 90% seen once. The sequencing used peripheral blood, collected before any cancer treatment. These receptors originate from a woman aged 35-75 years with stage I lung adenocarcinoma. CDR3s include the opening cysteine and the closing phenylalanine or tryptophan. D genes are given only for firm matches. The size of a clone is reported for some rows only, either as once, few or many, or as a class for expanded clones.

CDR3 protein,CDR3 DNA,J gene,D gene,V gene,clone size
CASRTSGNFRQYF,TGCGCCAGCAGGACTAGCGGGAACTTCAGGCAGTACTTC,TRBJ2-7,TRBD2,TRBV5-1,.
CASSEAQDRGSEQYF,TGCGCCAGCAGTGAGGCCCAGGACAGGGGAAGCGAGCAGTACTTC,TRBJ2-7,TRBD1,TRBV10-1,once
CASSLERGGAYEQYF,TGTGCCAGCAGCTTAGAACGGGGCGGTGCCTACGAGCAGTACTTC,TRBJ2-7,.,TRBV7-8,.
CASSTREGGVEQYF,TGTGCCAGCAGCACCCGGGAAGGGGGAGTCGAGCAGTACTTC,TRBJ2-7,.,TRBV9,.
CASSLSGGASETQYF,TGCGCCAGCAGCCTGAGCGGGGGGGCTTCTGAGACCCAGTACTTC,TRBJ2-5,TRBD2,TRBV5-1,.
CASSYGTVYTEAFF,TGTGCCAGCAGTTACGGGACAGTTTACACTGAAGCTTTCTTT,TRBJ1-1,TRBD1,TRBV6-4,once
CASSVSSGTSYNEQFF,TGTGCCAGCAGCGTCTCCTCCGGGACTAGCTACAATGAGCAGTTCTTC,TRBJ2-1,TRBD2,TRBV7-2,.
CSVLNTEAFF,TGCAGCGTTTTGAACACTGAAGCTTTCTTT,TRBJ1-1,.,TRBV29-1,.
CASSLGGTNTGELFF,TGTGCCAGCAGCTTAGGGGGAACGAACACCGGGGAGCTGTTTTTT,TRBJ2-2,.,TRBV7-3,.
CASSAGQGSNQPQHF,TGTGCCAGCAGCGCGGGGCAGGGATCGAATCAGCCCCAGCATTTT,TRBJ1-5,.,TRBV6-5,.
CASSPPAQGGRDTQYF,TGTGCCAGCTCACCACCGGCACAGGGGGGACGGGATACGCAGTATTTT,TRBJ2-3,TRBD1,TRBV18,.
CASSFPQRGDTQYF,TGTGCCAGCAGCTTCCCCCAACGCGGAGATACGCAGTATTTT,TRBJ2-3,.,TRBV7-3,.
CASRRGKYNEQFF,TGTGCCAGCAGGCGGGGCAAATACAATGAGCAGTTCTTC,TRBJ2-1,.,TRBV21-1,.
CASNPHGSLNTEAFF,TGTGCCAGCAACCCCCACGGCTCCCTGAACACTGAAGCTTTCTTT,TRBJ1-1,.,TRBV28,.
CASSPRLGTGELFF,TGTGCCAGCAGCCCCCGACTAGGCACCGGGGAGCTGTTTTTT,TRBJ2-2,.,TRBV7-9,.
CSPEGGGYGYTF,TGCAGCCCCGAGGGGGGTGGCTATGGCTACACCTTC,TRBJ1-2,.,TRBV29-1,few
CASSRISTSTDTQYF,TGTGCCAGCAGCCGTATCTCGACGAGCACAGATACGCAGTATTTT,TRBJ2-3,.,TRBV9,.
CARNPTTPTGLSGLGYGYTF,TGCGCCAGGAACCCTACCACACCCACCGGGTTATCGGGGCTGGGGTATGGCTACACCTTC,TRBJ1-2,.,TRBV23-1,once
CASSNEGRYEKLFF,TGTGCCAGCAGTAACGAGGGGAGATATGAAAAACTGTTTTTT,TRBJ1-4,.,TRBV6-5,once
CASSVGQNNQPQHF,TGTGCCAGCAGCGTCGGCCAGAACAATCAGCCCCAGCATTTT,TRBJ1-5,.,TRBV9,.
CASSRGVLTGELFF,TGTGCCAGCTCACGCGGAGTTCTGACCGGGGAGCTGTTTTTT,TRBJ2-2,.,TRBV18,.